This entry is about one TCR beta chain. The CDR3 spans 15 residues. CDR1 is SGDLS and CDR2 is YYNGEE in the germline V gene. J was trimmed by 6 bases and V by 0 bases; bases with no gene match: 8. The data belong to a study of T cell changes during pregnancy in multiple sclerosis. Measured with immunoSEQ multiplex PCR; TCRdb has only the in-frame clones, and not every one. The table records 15,000 to 20,000 clones, around 87% of them present only once. The chain is built from TRBV9 and TRBJ2-7, with 8 bases lining up with TRBD2. The sequencing here drew on CD8+ T cells from peripheral blood mononuclear cells, taken in the third trimester of pregnancy. This clonotype was obtained from a female donor in good health, enrolled as a control in a pregnancy study. The CDR3 DNA follows: TGTGCCAGCAGCGTAGGGGTGACTAGCGCTGTCGAGCAGTACTTC. It encodes CASSVGVTSAVEQYF. Variable domain in full (rest from reference TRBV9 and TRBJ2-7): DSGVTQTPKHLITATGQRVTLRCSPRSGDLSVYWYQQSLDQGLQFLIQYYNGEERAKGNILERFSAQQFPDLHSELNLSSLELGDSALYFCASSVGVTSAVEQYFGPGTRLTVT.